One and the same sample provided the 8 T cell receptor beta chains below, sequenced in a study of technical replicates of blood from several donors. The repertoire was sequenced with immunoSEQ multiplex PCR; TCRdb's copy has only in-frame clones and lacks some. The sample has around 89,000 clones, about 94% seen once. Sequencing input: T cells isolated from PBMCs. Receptor source: a human donor in good health.

The chain carries TRBV27 and TRBJ1-3; no firm D call. The CDR3 loop spans 14 amino acids. Trimming took off 4 bases at V and 7 bases at J, with 14 bases between the two ends. The germline CDR1 and CDR2 sequences are MNHEY and SMNVEV (reference sequence). CDR3 bases: TGTGCCAGCAGTTCCGACGGGTTTGGCAACACCATATATTTT. As protein: CASSSDGFGNTIYF.

The V gene is TRBV7-9, the J gene TRBJ2-7, with 7 bases matching TRBD2. The germline V gene encodes CDR1 SEHNR and CDR2 FQNEAQ (reference sequence). This CDR3 comprises 14 residues. V lost 5 bases, J lost 6 bases, and 10 bases stayed unmatched. In DNA, the CDR3 is TGTGCCAGCAGCCGTACGCGGGAGCGATCCGAGCAGTACTTC. It translates to CASSRTRERSEQYF.

This clone is a singleton in its sample. CDR3 region: CASRLTGVAMNTEAFF. CDR3 coding DNA: TGTGCCAGCAGACTAACAGGGGTGGCCATGAACACTGAAGCTTTCTTT. The chain has TRBV28 and TRBJ1-1, with TRBD1 matching 7 bases. The V and J ends lost 6 bases and 0 bases, in that order; junction bases with no gene match: 10. CDR1 and CDR2 from the germline V gene are MDHEN and SYDVKM. The CDR3 is made up of 16 amino acids. The complete variable domain, with remaining parts taken from reference TRBV28 and TRBJ1-1, reads DVKVTQSSRYLVKRTGEKVFLECVQDMDHENMFWYRQDPGLGLRLIYFSYDVKMKEKGDIPEGYSVSREKKERFSLILESASTNQTSMYLCASRLTGVAMNTEAFFGQGTRLTVV.

The count of this clone is one. The chain employs TRBV10-3 and TRBJ1-5; 10 bases map to TRBD1. This CDR3 spans 17 amino acids. V lost 0 bases to trimming and J lost 3 bases; unmatched junction nucleotides: 5. Germline loops: CDR1 ENHRY, CDR2 SYGVKD. The CDR3 DNA is TGTGCCATCAGTGAGTCGAAAGGGACAGGGGCCAATCAGCCCCAGCATTTT. It yields the protein CAISESKGTGANQPQHF.

The chain links TRBV28 to TRBJ2-1, with 8 bases identical to TRBD2. Germline values: CDR1 MDHEN, CDR2 SYDVKM. V shed 6 bases, J shed 5 bases, and the junction held 6 bases outside the gene matches. This CDR3 spans 14 amino acids. This CDR3 is CASRSGRDNNEQFF. In DNA form, the CDR3 reads TGTGCCAGCAGGAGCGGGAGAGACAACAATGAGCAGTTCTTC.

The chain employs TRBV4-1 and TRBJ1-5, with D unresolved. Germline CDR1 reads MGHRA; CDR2 reads YSYEKL. Trimming took 4 bases from V and 3 from J, leaving 10 bases between them. CDR3 length: 14 amino acids. The CDR3 sequence: CASSRTWFNQPQHF. In DNA, the CDR3 is TGCGCCAGCAGCCGTACATGGTTCAATCAGCCCCAGCATTTT.

The rearrangement uses TRBV5-1 and TRBJ2-7; 7 bases are a match to TRBD2. Looked up from germline, CDR1 is SGHRS and CDR2 is YFSETQ. With V trimmed by 5 bases and J by 5 bases, 10 bases remained unmatched. The CDR3 consists of 14 residues. The CDR3 loop reads CASRRGGVSDEQYF. Here the CDR3 DNA reads TGCGCCAGCAGGAGGGGAGGGGTTAGCGACGAGCAGTACTTC.

The V and J genes are TRBV28 and TRBJ2-5; 10 nucleotides match TRBD1. CDR1 is MDHEN, CDR2 SYDVKM, per germline. The V segment lost 5 bases and the J segment 5 bases; nucleotides outside the gene matches: 11. This CDR3 has 16 amino acids. The CDR3 loop is CASSNPGQGRGETQYF. For the CDR3, the DNA is TGTGCCAGCAGTAACCCGGGACAGGGGCGGGGGGAGACCCAGTACTTC. The full variable domain, rest sourced from reference TRBV28 and TRBJ2-5, is DVKVTQSSRYLVKRTGEKVFLECVQDMDHENMFWYRQDPGLGLRLIYFSYDVKMKEKGDIPEGYSVSREKKERFSLILESASTNQTSMYLCASSNPGQGRGETQYFGPGTRLLVL.